This T cell receptor (beta chain) was sequenced in a study of T cell repertoires in aging, cancer and after chemotherapy. Study details: Six age groups, ranging from 30 or younger to 70 or older, included the donors. Findings and limits, study-wide: Age-matched healthy donors had significantly more diverse, less clonal blood TCR repertoires than untreated cancer patients.

Amplification of TCR beta used genomic DNA extracted from peripheral blood. Rearranged V-D-J TRB sequences were amplified with a mixed TRB-A/B primer pool. Each CDR3 protein gets one entry after TCRdb re-called the multiplex PCR reads with MiXCR. In the table there are some 810 distinct CDR3 sequences, 20% to 30% of which are singletons. The V and J ends lost 7 bases and 4 bases respectively, with 11 bases between them. CDR3 size: 13 residues. Germline V gene lookup returns CDR1 LNHDA and CDR2 SQIVND (reference sequence). Sample share makes this clonotype large. Its target is not known. The rearrangement links TRBV19 to TRBJ2-1, with D possibly matching TRBD2 (6 bases). The sequencing sample was made of blood. This clonotype originated in a human donor with a blood cancer. Here the CDR3 DNA reads TGTGCCAGTACGGAGCGGGCGTACAATGAGCAGTTCTTC. Translated: CASTERAYNEQFF.